The text below deals with one T cell receptor beta chain. These data belong to a study of PD-L1 blockade in urothelial cancer. Overall study context: A median about 150,000 T cells were found in blood samples.

TCRdb keeps only in-frame clones here, not all; method: immunoSEQ multiplex PCR. The sample holds 86,000 or so clones; approximately 87% are singletons and the top ten take under 15%. Time point denoted: pretreatment peripheral blood. Patients had locally advanced or metastatic urothelial carcinoma. J gave up 7 bases and V 0 bases, and 7 bases lay outside the gene matches. This CDR3 spans 15 amino acids. From germline, CDR1 is SGHRS and CDR2 YFSETQ. The sequencing used PBMCs, collected around atezolizumab (anti-PD-L1) treatment. The chain uses TRBV5-1 and TRBJ2-7; 10 bases match TRBD2. The source of this sequence is a man between 60 and 75 years old with urothelial cancer. This CDR3 is CASSLGLAGVVEQYF. The CDR3 coding sequence is TGCGCCAGCAGCTTGGGGCTAGCGGGAGTCGTTGAGCAGTACTTC. Combining the CDR3 with reference TRBV5-1 and TRBJ2-7 gives the whole variable domain KAGVTQTPRYLIKTRGQQVTLSCSPISGHRSVSWYQQTPGQGLQFLFEYFSETQRNKGNFPGRFSGRQFSNSRSEMNVSTLELGDSALYLCASSLGLAGVVEQYFGPGTRLTVT.